The rows below give T cell receptor beta chains drawn from one sample of a study of early stage breast cancer tumors. The repertoire was sequenced with immunoSEQ multiplex PCR; TCRdb's copy has only in-frame clones and lacks some. The sample contains about 69,000 clones, around 80% of which appear only once. Input material: blood. The origin of the receptors is a person aged 40 to 49 with breast cancer. Both conserved end residues are part of each CDR3. The order of the fields is CDR3 protein, CDR3 DNA, J gene, V gene, D gene, clone size. D genes are given only for firm matches. Clone size is given for some rows only: seen once, a few or many times, or a class if the clone is expanded.

CASSVSGRVQFF,TGTGCCAGCAGTGTCAGCGGGAGGGTGCAGTTCTTC,TRBJ2-1,TRBV28,TRBD2,.
CASSSETGHTEAFF,TGTGCCAGCAGCTCCGAGACAGGTCACACTGAAGCTTTCTTT,TRBJ1-1,TRBV7-9,.,few
CASSRDRSEAFF,TGTGCCAGCTCCCGAGACCGCTCTGAAGCTTTCTTT,TRBJ1-1,TRBV18,.,.
CASSRGVAGEETQYF,TGTGCCAGCAGCAGGGGTGTCGCGGGAGAGGAGACCCAGTACTTC,TRBJ2-5,TRBV5-6,TRBD2,.
CASSAGFSGSGRNEQFF,TGTGCCAGCAGCGCAGGGTTTAGCGGGAGTGGAAGGAATGAGCAGTTCTTC,TRBJ2-1,TRBV6-4,TRBD2,.
CASSLGTSGGYEQYF,TGTGCCAGCAGCCTTGGGACTAGCGGGGGGTACGAGCAGTACTTC,TRBJ2-7,TRBV13,TRBD2,.
CASSTGPTQPQHF,TGTGCCAGTAGTACGGGACCGACACAGCCCCAGCATTTT,TRBJ1-5,TRBV19,.,.
CASSLEENQPQHF,TGCGCCAGCAGCCTGGAAGAGAATCAGCCCCAGCATTTT,TRBJ1-5,TRBV4-1,.,once
CASNLRTAPYNEQFF,TGTGCCAGCAACCTCCGGACTGCCCCCTACAATGAGCAGTTCTTC,TRBJ2-1,TRBV28,.,.
CAWSPKGSGANVLTF,TGTGCCTGGAGCCCAAAGGGGTCTGGGGCCAACGTCCTGACTTTC,TRBJ2-6,TRBV30,.,.
CASSYASRPTNEKLFF,TGTGCCAGCAGTTACGCTTCCCGACCAACTAATGAAAAACTGTTTTTT,TRBJ1-4,TRBV6-5,.,.
CASSLRVGNQPQHF,TGTGCCAGCAGCTTGAGAGTCGGCAATCAGCCCCAGCATTTT,TRBJ1-5,TRBV5-6,.,once
CASTLSSGSQTQYF,TGCGCCAGCACCCTAAGTAGCGGGAGTCAGACCCAGTACTTC,TRBJ2-5,TRBV5-1,TRBD2,.
CASSDYYDNELGTEAFF,TGTGCCAGCAGCGACTATTACGACAATGAGCTCGGCACTGAAGCTTTCTTT,TRBJ1-1,TRBV5-6,.,.
CASSSQGFAYGYTF,TGTGCCAGCAGTTCGCAGGGGTTCGCCTATGGCTACACCTTC,TRBJ1-2,TRBV6-5,.,.
CASSSLSAGNTIYF,TGTGCCAGCAGTTCTCTTAGCGCGGGAAACACCATATATTTT,TRBJ1-3,TRBV27,.,.
CAWTYPSDEQFF,TGTGCCTGGACCTACCCGTCCGATGAGCAGTTCTTC,TRBJ2-1,TRBV30,.,.
CASSARGLATEAFF,TGTGCCAGCAGCGCTAGGGGCCTGGCCACTGAAGCTTTCTTT,TRBJ1-1,TRBV9,.,.
CASSLALGGNYGYTF,TGTGCCAGCAGCTTGGCCTTGGGAGGTAACTATGGCTACACCTTC,TRBJ1-2,TRBV5-5,.,few
CASSPPFQREGGYEQYF,TGTGCCAGCTCACCACCGTTTCAGCGGGAGGGCGGGTACGAGCAGTACTTC,TRBJ2-7,TRBV18,TRBD2,.
CASSWTRWSEKLFF,TGTGCCAGCAGTTGGACCCGGTGGAGCGAAAAACTGTTTTTT,TRBJ1-4,TRBV6-5,.,once
CASSHETRDQPQHF,TGTGCCAGCAGCCATGAGACCAGGGATCAGCCCCAGCATTTT,TRBJ1-5,TRBV7-9,.,.
CASSTGPFSGNTIYF,TGTGCCAGCAGTACAGGCCCGTTCTCTGGAAACACCATATATTTT,TRBJ1-3,TRBV7-3,.,once
CASSRGLATYNEQFF,TGCGCCAGCAGCCGGGGACTAGCGACCTACAATGAGCAGTTCTTC,TRBJ2-1,TRBV5-1,TRBD2,.
CASTITTVREQYF,TGTGCCAGCACCATCACCACAGTTCGGGAGCAGTACTTC,TRBJ2-7,TRBV5-6,.,once
CASSSHSGPPLYEQYF,TGTGCCAGCAGTTCCCACTCCGGACCCCCCCTCTACGAGCAGTACTTC,TRBJ2-7,TRBV6-6,.,.
CAISAGQGNQPQHF,TGTGCCATCAGTGCCGGACAGGGTAATCAGCCCCAGCATTTT,TRBJ1-5,TRBV19,TRBD1,many
CASSPSRLGKETQYF,TGTGCCAGTAGTCCTTCGCGGTTGGGGAAAGAGACCCAGTACTTC,TRBJ2-5,TRBV19,.,.
CASSSLEGAREATKAFF,TGTGCCAGCAGCTCCTTGGAGGGGGCGCGTGAAGCCACTAAAGCTTTCTTT,TRBJ1-1,TRBV5-6,TRBD1,.
CAISEDHPTDTQYF,TGTGCCATCAGTGAGGACCACCCCACAGATACGCAGTATTTT,TRBJ2-3,TRBV10-3,.,few
CASSLLGHTTYGYTF,TGTGCCAGCAGTTTACTCGGACATACAACCTATGGCTACACCTTC,TRBJ1-2,TRBV28,.,.
CAISESKGASGYTF,TGTGCCATCAGTGAAAGCAAGGGGGCGTCCGGCTACACCTTC,TRBJ1-2,TRBV10-3,TRBD1,.